The present T cell receptor beta chain was sequenced within a study of T cells after yellow fever vaccination. TCRdb fed the 5' RACE reads into MiXCR, producing one record per CDR3 protein. This sample yields hundreds of thousands of distinct CDR3 sequences, of which 9% to 15% are seen a single time; just under 15% belongs to the top ten. The V end lost 7 bases, the J end lost 2 bases, and 15 bases lay between the germline ends. The CDR3 covers 14 residues. Germline V gene data show CDR1 as MDHEN and CDR2 as SYDVKM. The rearrangement links TRBV28 to TRBJ2-7, with unresolved D. This receptor was identified in a man aged 30 to 45 who received the YFV17D yellow fever vaccine. Sequencing used PBMCs, obtained on the day of the yellow fever booster vaccination. In DNA form, the CDR3 reads TGTGCCAGCACCCCCCCTGGTGGGGCCTACGAGCAGTACTTC. Translation gives CASTPPGGAYEQYF.